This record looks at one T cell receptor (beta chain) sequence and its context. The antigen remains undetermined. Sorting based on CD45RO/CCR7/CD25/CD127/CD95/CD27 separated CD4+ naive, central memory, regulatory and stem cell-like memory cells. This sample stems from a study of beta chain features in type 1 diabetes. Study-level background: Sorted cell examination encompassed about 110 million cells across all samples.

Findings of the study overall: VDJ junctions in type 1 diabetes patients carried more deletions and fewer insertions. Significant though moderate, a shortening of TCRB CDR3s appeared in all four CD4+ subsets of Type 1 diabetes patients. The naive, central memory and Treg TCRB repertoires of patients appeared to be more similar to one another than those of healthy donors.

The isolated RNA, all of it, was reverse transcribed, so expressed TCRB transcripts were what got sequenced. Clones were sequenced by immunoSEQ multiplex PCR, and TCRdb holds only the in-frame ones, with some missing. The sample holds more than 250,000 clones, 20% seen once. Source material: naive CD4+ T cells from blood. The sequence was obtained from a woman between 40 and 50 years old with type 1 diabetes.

In nucleotides, the CDR3 is TGTGCCACCAGCAGGGGCGGGATGAACACCGGGGAGCTGTTTTTT. Its translation: CATSRGGMNTGELFF. This chain links TRBV15 with TRBJ2-2; tentative D call: TRBD2 (6 bases). The CDR3 runs to 15 residues. Germline values: CDR1 LNHNV, CDR2 YYDKDF (reference sequence). Trimming cost V 3 bases and J 1 base, with 9 bases left between them.